These 3 T cell receptor beta chains came from one sample sequenced in a study of CD8+CD57+ T cells in acquired aplastic anemia. Sequencing involved patients with CD8+CD57+ cell expansion previously shown by flow cytometry. Profiling that covered TCR beta VDJ and CDR3 relied on genomic DNA as its template. TCRdb fed the reads into MiXCR, producing one record per CDR3 protein. This table has approximately 250,000 distinct CDR3 sequences, 82% appearing once. The source material was sorted CD4+, CD8+, or CD8+CD57+ T cells (not recorded which) from PBMCs. Source of these receptors: a human donor with aplastic anemia.

The genes are TRBV19 and TRBJ2-1, with TRBD2 matching 9 bases. The germline V gene encodes CDR1 LNHDA and CDR2 SQIVND (reference sequence). The CDR3 loop spans 15 amino acids. The V and J ends lost 3 bases and 8 bases, in that order; junction bases with no gene match: 8. The CDR3 loop reads CASSIASGAYDEQFF. CDR3 bases: TGTGCCAGTAGTATCGCTAGCGGGGCCTATGATGAGCAGTTCTTC.

This chain uses TRBV11-3 with TRBJ2-7, with 8 bases aligning to TRBD2. In germline, CDR1 is SGHNT, CDR2 YENEEA. With V trimmed by 3 bases and J by 7 bases, 8 bases remained unmatched. The CDR3 runs to 14 residues. CDR3 sequence reads: CASSFQSSGGEQYF. DNA of the CDR3: TGTGCCAGCAGCTTTCAAAGCAGCGGGGGAGAGCAGTACTTC.

This sequence joins TRBV7-6 and TRBJ1-1, with D possibly matching TRBD1 (5 bases). Trimming left V 7 bases short and J 14 bases short, with 29 bases between. Germline V lookup: CDR1 SGHVS, CDR2 FNYEAQ. The CDR3 has 15 amino acids. CDR3 DNA: TGTGCCAGCACCCTAGGGATGATCCCCACTGGGGCAGCCTTCTTT. This codes for CASTLGMIPTGAAFF.